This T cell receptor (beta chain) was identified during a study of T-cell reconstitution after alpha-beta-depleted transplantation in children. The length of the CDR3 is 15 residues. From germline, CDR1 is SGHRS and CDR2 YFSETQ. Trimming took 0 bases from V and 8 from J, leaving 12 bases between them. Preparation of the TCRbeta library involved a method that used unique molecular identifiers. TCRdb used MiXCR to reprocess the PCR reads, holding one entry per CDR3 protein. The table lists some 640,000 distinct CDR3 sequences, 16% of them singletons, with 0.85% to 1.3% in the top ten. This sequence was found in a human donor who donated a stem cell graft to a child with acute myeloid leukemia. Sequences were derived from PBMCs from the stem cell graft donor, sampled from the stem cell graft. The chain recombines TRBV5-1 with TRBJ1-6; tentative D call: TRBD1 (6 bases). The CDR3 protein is CASSLAGGADSPLHF. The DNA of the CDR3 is TGCGCCAGCAGCTTGGCCGGGGGCGCGGATTCACCCCTCCACTTT. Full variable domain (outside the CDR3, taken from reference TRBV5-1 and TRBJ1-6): KAGVTQTPRYLIKTRGQQVTLSCSPISGHRSVSWYQQTPGQGLQFLFEYFSETQRNKGNFPGRFSGRQFSNSRSEMNVSTLELGDSALYLCASSLAGGADSPLHFGNGTRLTVT.